This entry lists 21 T cell receptor beta chains sequenced from one sample in a study of CD8+ T cells in alopecia areata. Treatment specified: oral pan-JAK inhibitor, 5-10 mg twice daily. TCR sequencing used cDNA made by reverse transcription of extracted RNA. Profiled with immunoSEQ multiplex PCR; TCRdb holds only in-frame clones, not every one. The sample includes around 70,000 clones, 29% seen only once; the top ten take under 15%. The source material was CD8+ T cells sorted from blood, sampled at week 4, from a patient treated with tofacitinib. The origin of the receptors is a human donor with alopecia areata.

The chain recombines TRBV7-9 with TRBJ2-6; D gene uncertain. Germline loops: CDR1 SEHNR, CDR2 FQNEAQ (reference sequence). The CDR3 has 15 residues. Trimming removed 5 bases from V and 0 bases from J, with 8 bases in between. CDR3 nucleotide sequence: TGTGCCAGCAGCCCGAGTGGCTCTGGGGCCAACGTCCTGACTTTC. Encoded protein: CASSPSGSGANVLTF. The variable domain in full, completed from reference TRBV7-9 and TRBJ2-6, reads DTGVSQNPRHKITKRGQNVTFRCDPISEHNRLYWYRQTLGQGPEFLTYFQNEAQLEKSRLLSDRFSAERPKGSFSTLEIQRTEQGDSAMYLCASSPSGSGANVLTFGAGSRLTVL.

This rearrangement joins TRBV5-6 to TRBJ2-7, with D maybe TRBD1 (5 bases). The V and J ends lost 2 bases and 2 bases respectively, with 11 bases between them. The length of the CDR3 is 14 residues. Germline CDR1 reads SGHDT; CDR2 reads YYEEEE. CDR3 bases: TGTGCCAGCAGCTTTGGGCAGGGTACCTACGAGCAGTACTTC. Protein sequence: CASSFGQGTYEQYF. Supplemented by reference TRBV5-6 and TRBJ2-7, the full variable domain reads DAGVTQSPTHLIKTRGQQVTLRCSPKSGHDTVSWYQQALGQGPQFIFQYYEEEERQRGNFPDRFSGHQFPNYSSELNVNALLLGDSALYLCASSFGQGTYEQYFGPGTRLTVT.

This chain connects TRBV25-1 to TRBJ1-5; TRBD1 agrees at 7 bases. The V gene's germline CDR1 is MGHDK and CDR2 SYGVNS. The trim removed 6 bases at V and 8 bases at J, leaving 10 bases unmatched. CDR3 size: 14 residues. This chain's CDR3 is CASSLTGFREPQHF. The CDR3 DNA is TGTGCCAGCAGCCTGACAGGGTTTAGGGAGCCCCAGCATTTT.

The rearrangement links TRBV29-1 to TRBJ2-7, with 8 bases that match TRBD2. Germline assignment: CDR1 SQVTM and CDR2 ANQGSEA. The length of the CDR3 is 16 residues. J gave up 0 bases and V 1 base, and 8 bases lay outside the gene matches. CDR3 protein: CSVEGGERGISYEQYF. Here the CDR3 DNA reads TGCAGCGTTGAAGGGGGAGAGCGGGGGATCTCCTACGAGCAGTACTTC.

The J gene is TRBJ2-5, the V gene TRBV28, with D perhaps being TRBD1 or TRBD2 (5 bases each). This CDR3 has 14 amino acids. Germline assignment: CDR1 MDHEN and CDR2 SYDVKM. V lost 5 bases, J lost 1 base, and 11 bases lay in between. CDR3 sequence reads: CASSVAGTQETQYF. The CDR3, as DNA: TGTGCCAGCAGTGTAGCCGGGACCCAAGAGACCCAGTACTTC. The full variable domain, completed using reference TRBV28 and TRBJ2-5, is DVKVTQSSRYLVKRTGEKVFLECVQDMDHENMFWYRQDPGLGLRLIYFSYDVKMKEKGDIPEGYSVSREKKERFSLILESASTNQTSMYLCASSVAGTQETQYFGPGTRLLVL.

The V and J genes are TRBV2 and TRBJ2-1; 7 nucleotides match TRBD1. Germline V gene sequence: CDR1 SNHLY, CDR2 FYNNEI. The ends lost 11 bases at V and 7 bases at J; junction bases unmatched: 8. The CDR3 extends over 12 amino acids. This CDR3 is CALRGLQNEQFF. For the CDR3, the DNA is TGTGCCTTAAGGGGGCTCCAGAATGAGCAGTTCTTC. Looking up the rest from reference TRBV2 and TRBJ2-1 gives the full variable domain: EPEVTQTPSHQVTQMGQEVILRCVPISNHLYFYWYRQILGQKVEFLVSFYNNEISEKSEIFDDQFSVERPDGSNFTLKIRSTKLEDSAMYFCALRGLQNEQFFGPGTRLTVL.

A few counts support this clone. The CDR3 DNA is TGTGCCAGCAGTCCCGGATCCTTAAATGGCTACACCTTC. It specifies CASSPGSLNGYTF. The chain combines TRBV28 with TRBJ1-2; D is uncertain. Germline CDR1 MDHEN, CDR2 SYDVKM. Trimming shortened V by 5 bases and J by 6 bases, and 13 bases separated the two germline ends. This CDR3 is built from 13 residues.

The rearrangement joins TRBV25-1 to TRBJ1-2; TRBD1 is a possible D gene (6 bases). Germline V gene data show CDR1 as MGHDK and CDR2 as SYGVNS. CDR3 length equals 14 residues. V lost 6 bases and J lost 1, with 12 bases in between. The chain's CDR3 is CASSSTGFNYGYTF. Here the CDR3 DNA reads TGTGCCAGCAGCTCCACAGGGTTTAACTATGGCTACACCTTC.

The chain employs TRBV19 and TRBJ1-1; 11 bases agree with TRBD1. Germline-derived CDR1 and CDR2 are LNHDA and SQIVND (reference sequence). J gave up 4 bases and V 3 bases, and 1 base lay outside the gene matches. The CDR3 is 14 residues long. As DNA, the CDR3 is TGTGCCAGTAGTATGGGGACAGGGGGCACTGAAGCTTTCTTT. Translating it yields CASSMGTGGTEAFF.

The chain couples TRBV6-5 to TRBJ2-1, with a possible D match to TRBD2 (5 bases). Trimming left V 5 bases short and J 1 base short, with 9 bases between. Germline CDR1 MNHEY, CDR2 SVGAGI. This CDR3 contains 14 residues. Here the CDR3 DNA reads TGTGCCAGCAGTATTCGGGATTCCTACAATGAGCAGTTCTTC. Its protein is CASSIRDSYNEQFF.

As regards this clone: One end of the junction fails to match germline, which may point to a read error. The chain uses TRBV7-7 and TRBJ2-1, with D possibly TRBD1 on 5 matching bases. The germline V gene has CDR1 SSHAT and CDR2 FNYEAQ (reference sequence). CDR3 length: 14 residues. CDR3 in amino acids: CASSPSWGHNEQFF. The CDR3 DNA sequence: TGTGCTAGCAGCCCGTCGTGGGGCCACAATGAGCAGTTCTTC.

This clone showed up just a few times. V and J are TRBV29-1 and TRBJ2-5, with 16 bases fitting TRBD2. The length of the CDR3 is 15 residues. Trimming cost V 6 bases and J 4 bases; bases outside gene matches: 5. Germline V gives CDR1 SQVTM, CDR2 ANQGSEA. CDR3 bases: TGCAGCGTGGTGGGACTAGCGGGAGGGAGAGAGACCCAGTACTTC. Translation: CSVVGLAGGRETQYF.

V gene TRBV12-5 combines with J gene TRBJ2-1, with D possibly matching TRBD1 (6 bases). Germline-derived CDR1 and CDR2 are LGHNT and FRNRAP. This CDR3 region has 11 residues. V lost 9 bases to trimming and J lost 8 bases, with 11 bases between them. This chain's CDR3 is CASLPGDEQFF. CDR3 bases: TGTGCTAGCCTACCAGGGGATGAGCAGTTCTTC.

The chain carries TRBV27 and TRBJ2-5; D is undetermined. The CDR3 has 14 amino acids. V lost 5 bases and J lost 5, with 15 bases in between. CDR1 MNHEY and CDR2 SMNVEV come from the germline V gene (reference sequence). DNA for the CDR3: TGTGCCAGCAGTCCCCTACGCCCACCGGAGACCCAGTACTTC. Its protein is CASSPLRPPETQYF.

The sample holds a few counts of this clone. As DNA, the CDR3 is TGCAGCGTCTATAAAGGTTCCGGGGAGCTGTTTTTT. It is translated as CSVYKGSGELFF. The chain couples TRBV29-1 to TRBJ2-2; no firm D call. Germline CDR1 and CDR2: SQVTM and ANQGSEA. The CDR3 has 12 amino acids. V lost 6 bases and J lost 6, with 11 bases in between.

This clone was found a few times. The chain uses TRBV30 and TRBJ2-1; D remains unclear. The germline V gene has CDR1 GTSNPN and CDR2 SVGIG (reference sequence). The CDR3 contains 11 residues. CDR3: CATRPYNEQFF. In DNA, the CDR3 is TGTGCTACCCGGCCCTACAATGAGCAGTTCTTC.

This clone has only a few counts. CDR3 coding DNA: TGTGCCAGCGTGGGCAGTAATAGTCATGGCTACACCTTC. This codes for CASVGSNSHGYTF. V is TRBV7-9 and J is TRBJ1-2, with D uncertain. Germline V CDR1 and CDR2: SEHNR, FQNEAQ (reference sequence). Trimming stripped 8 bases from V and 6 bases from J, with 16 bases between. The length of the CDR3 is 13 residues. Drawing the rest from reference TRBV7-9 and TRBJ1-2, the complete variable domain is DTGVSQNPRHKITKRGQNVTFRCDPISEHNRLYWYRQTLGQGPEFLTYFQNEAQLEKSRLLSDRFSAERPKGSFSTLEIQRTEQGDSAMYLCASVGSNSHGYTFGSGTRLTVV.

This clone was detected once. The chain carries TRBV28 and TRBJ2-7; D might be TRBD1 or TRBD2, each matching 7 bases. The germline V gene encodes CDR1 MDHEN and CDR2 SYDVKM. The CDR3 has 13 residues. The V end was cut by 5 bases, the J end by 6 bases, with 14 bases between. The CDR3 region is CASSIQGGAEQYF. The CDR3 DNA follows: TGTGCCAGCAGTATCCAGGGGGGGGCCGAGCAGTACTTC.

The gene calls are TRBV30 and TRBJ2-7, with D perhaps matching TRBD2 (6 bases). V was shortened by 4 bases and J by 3 bases, with 16 bases between the two germline ends. Germline V lookup: CDR1 GTSNPN, CDR2 SVGIG (reference sequence). The CDR3 has 14 residues. The CDR3 nucleotides read TGTGCCTGGATGGGCGATAGCGGACTCTACGAGCAGTACTTC. Its translation is CAWMGDSGLYEQYF.

The chain recombines TRBV30 with TRBJ1-2; possible D gene TRBD1, 6 bases. The V end lost 2 bases, the J end lost 3 bases, and 10 bases lay between the germline ends. The CDR3 spans 13 residues. Germline V CDR1 and CDR2: GTSNPN, SVGIG (reference sequence). This CDR3 is CAWSTGFDYGYTF. In DNA form, the CDR3 reads TGTGCCTGGAGTACAGGGTTCGACTATGGCTACACCTTC.

J is TRBJ1-2 and V is TRBV30, with 9 bases identical to TRBD1. V shed 0 bases, J shed 5 bases, and the junction held 4 bases outside the gene matches. Germline CDR1 reads GTSNPN; CDR2 reads SVGIG (reference sequence). The CDR3 spans 14 residues. The CDR3 spells CAWSVDRGLYGYTF. CDR3 DNA: TGTGCCTGGAGTGTGGACAGGGGACTATATGGCTACACCTTC. Full variable domain (remainder filled in from reference TRBV30 and TRBJ1-2): SQTIHQWPATLVQPVGSPLSLECTVEGTSNPNLYWYRQAAGRGLQLLFYSVGIGQISSEVPQNLSASRPQDRQFILSSKKLLLSDSGFYLCAWSVDRGLYGYTFGSGTRLTVV.